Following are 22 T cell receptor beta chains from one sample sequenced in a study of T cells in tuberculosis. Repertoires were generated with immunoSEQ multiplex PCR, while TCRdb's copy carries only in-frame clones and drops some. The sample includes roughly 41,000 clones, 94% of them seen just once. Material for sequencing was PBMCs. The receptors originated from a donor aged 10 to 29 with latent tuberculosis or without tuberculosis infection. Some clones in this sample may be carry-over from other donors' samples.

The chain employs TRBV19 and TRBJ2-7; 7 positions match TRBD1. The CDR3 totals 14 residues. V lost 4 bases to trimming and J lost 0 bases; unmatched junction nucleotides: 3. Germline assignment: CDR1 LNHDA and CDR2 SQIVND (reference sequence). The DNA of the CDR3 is TGTGCCAGTAGTACCAACAGGGGCTCCTACGAGCAGTACTTC. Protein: CASSTNRGSYEQYF. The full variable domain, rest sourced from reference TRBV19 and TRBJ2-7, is DGGITQSPKYLFRKEGQNVTLSCEQNLNHDAMYWYRQDPGQGLRLIYYSQIVNDFQKGDIAEGYSVSREKKESFPLTVTSAQKNPTAFYLCASSTNRGSYEQYFGPGTRLTVT.

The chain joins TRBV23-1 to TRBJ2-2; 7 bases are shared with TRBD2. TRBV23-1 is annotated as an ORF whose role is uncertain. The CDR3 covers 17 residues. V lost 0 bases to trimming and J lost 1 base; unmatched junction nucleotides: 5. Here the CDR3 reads CASSQSESGENTGELFF. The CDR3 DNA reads TGCGCCAGCAGTCAATCGGAGAGCGGGGAGAACACCGGGGAGCTGTTTTTT.

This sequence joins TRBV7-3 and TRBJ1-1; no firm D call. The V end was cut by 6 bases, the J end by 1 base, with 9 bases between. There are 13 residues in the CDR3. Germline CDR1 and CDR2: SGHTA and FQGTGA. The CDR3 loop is CASRGSGNTEAFF. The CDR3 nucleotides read TGTGCCAGCAGGGGCTCAGGGAACACTGAAGCTTTCTTT.

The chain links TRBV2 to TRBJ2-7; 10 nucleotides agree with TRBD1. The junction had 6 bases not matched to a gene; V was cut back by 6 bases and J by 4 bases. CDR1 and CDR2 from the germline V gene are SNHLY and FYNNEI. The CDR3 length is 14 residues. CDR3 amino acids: CASRRDRGMYEQYV. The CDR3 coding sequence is TGTGCCAGCAGACGGGACAGGGGAATGTACGAGCAGTACGTC.

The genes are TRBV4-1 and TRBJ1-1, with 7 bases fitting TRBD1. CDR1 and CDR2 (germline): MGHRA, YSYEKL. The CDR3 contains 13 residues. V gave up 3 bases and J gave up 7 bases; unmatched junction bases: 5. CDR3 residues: CASSHRTGREAFF. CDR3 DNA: TGCGCCAGCAGCCATCGGACAGGACGTGAAGCTTTCTTT.

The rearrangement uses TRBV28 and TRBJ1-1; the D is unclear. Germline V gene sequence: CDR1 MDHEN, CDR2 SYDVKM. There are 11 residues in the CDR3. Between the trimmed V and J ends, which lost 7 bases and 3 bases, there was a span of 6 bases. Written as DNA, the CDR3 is TGTGCCAGCACTAGGTACACTGAAGCTTTCTTT. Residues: CASTRYTEAFF.

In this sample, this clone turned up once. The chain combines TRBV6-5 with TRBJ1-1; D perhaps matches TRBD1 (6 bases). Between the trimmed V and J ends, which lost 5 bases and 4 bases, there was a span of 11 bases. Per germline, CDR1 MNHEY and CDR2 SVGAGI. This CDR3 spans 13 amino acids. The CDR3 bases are TGTGCCAGCAGTCAGGGCAGGGGCACTGAAGCTTTCTTT. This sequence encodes CASSQGRGTEAFF.

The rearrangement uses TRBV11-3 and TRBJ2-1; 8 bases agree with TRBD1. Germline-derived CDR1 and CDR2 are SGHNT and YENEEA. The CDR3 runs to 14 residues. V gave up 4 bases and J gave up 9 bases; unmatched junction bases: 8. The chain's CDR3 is CASSSRTGMGEQFF. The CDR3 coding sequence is TGTGCCAGCAGCTCCCGGACAGGGATGGGTGAGCAGTTCTTC.

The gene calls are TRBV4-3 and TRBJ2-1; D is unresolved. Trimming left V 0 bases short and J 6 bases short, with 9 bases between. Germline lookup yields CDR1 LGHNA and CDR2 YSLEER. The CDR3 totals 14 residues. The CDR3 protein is CASSQENLINEQFF. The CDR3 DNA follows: TGCGCCAGCAGCCAAGAAAACTTAATCAATGAGCAGTTCTTC.

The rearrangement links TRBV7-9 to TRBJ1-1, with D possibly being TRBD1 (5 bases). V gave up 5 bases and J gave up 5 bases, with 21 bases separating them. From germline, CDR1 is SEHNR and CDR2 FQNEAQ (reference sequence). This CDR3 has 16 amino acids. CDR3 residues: CASSALWTPKGTEAFF. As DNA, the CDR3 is TGTGCCAGCAGCGCGCTATGGACGCCAAAGGGGACTGAAGCTTTCTTT.

CDR3 loop: CASSLEGSEQYF. Here the CDR3 DNA reads TGTGCCAGCAGCTTGGAAGGGAGCGAGCAGTACTTC. This chain uses TRBV5-5 with TRBJ2-7; D might be TRBD2 (5 bases). Deletions cut 0 bases from V and 6 bases from J, with 7 bases between. The CDR3 length is 12 residues. Germline-derived CDR1 and CDR2 are SGHKS and YYEKEE (reference sequence).

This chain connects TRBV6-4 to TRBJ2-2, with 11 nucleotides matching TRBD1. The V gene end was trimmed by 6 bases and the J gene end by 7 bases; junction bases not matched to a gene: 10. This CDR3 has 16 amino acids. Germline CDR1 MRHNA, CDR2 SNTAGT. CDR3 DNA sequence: TGTGCCAGCAGCCCAAGGACAGGGGGCGGCAACGGGGAGCTGTTTTTT. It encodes CASSPRTGGGNGELFF.

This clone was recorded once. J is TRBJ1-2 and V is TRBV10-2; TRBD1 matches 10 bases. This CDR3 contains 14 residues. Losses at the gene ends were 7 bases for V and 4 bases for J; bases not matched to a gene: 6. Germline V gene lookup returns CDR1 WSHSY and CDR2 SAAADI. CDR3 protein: CASTAGTGAYGYTF. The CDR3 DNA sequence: TGCGCCAGCACCGCCGGGACAGGGGCCTATGGCTACACCTTC.

The chain's CDR3 is CASRSPRDYHPGEQFF. The CDR3 DNA is TGTGCCAGCAGGTCACCCCGGGACTACCACCCGGGTGAGCAGTTCTTC. V is TRBV11-2 and J is TRBJ2-1, with 7 bases aligning to TRBD2. CDR3 size: 16 residues. V trimming: 6 bases; J trimming: 9 bases; junction bases outside the gene matches: 17. CDR1 is SGHAT, CDR2 FQNNGV, per germline.

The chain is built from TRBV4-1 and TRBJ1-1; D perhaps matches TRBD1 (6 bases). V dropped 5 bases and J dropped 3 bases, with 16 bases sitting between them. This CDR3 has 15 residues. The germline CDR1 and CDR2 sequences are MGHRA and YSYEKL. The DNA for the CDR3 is TGCGCCAGCAGCGTATTTGGGGGCTATTACACTGAAGCTTTCTTT. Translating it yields CASSVFGGYYTEAFF.

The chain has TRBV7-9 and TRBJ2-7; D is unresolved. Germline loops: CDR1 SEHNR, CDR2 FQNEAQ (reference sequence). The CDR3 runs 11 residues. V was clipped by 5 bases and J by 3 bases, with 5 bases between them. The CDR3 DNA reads TGTGCCAGCAGCCACAGCTACGAGCAGTACTTC. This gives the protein CASSHSYEQYF.

The chain's CDR3 is CASSVVLGANEQFF. CDR3 in DNA: TGTGCCAGCAGCGTAGTGTTAGGGGCCAATGAGCAGTTCTTC. The V and J genes are TRBV9 and TRBJ2-1; tentative D call: TRBD1 (5 bases). The CDR3 runs 14 residues. Germline-derived CDR1 and CDR2 are SGDLS and YYNGEE. The germline V and J ends were trimmed by 0 bases and 6 bases, with 10 bases remaining between them.

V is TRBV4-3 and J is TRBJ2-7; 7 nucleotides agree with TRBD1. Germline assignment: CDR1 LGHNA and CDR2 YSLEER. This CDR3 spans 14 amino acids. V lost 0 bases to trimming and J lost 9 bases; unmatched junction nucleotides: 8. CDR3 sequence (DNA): TGCGCCAGCAGCCAAGAACCCGACAGGGTCGGGCAGTACTTC. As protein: CASSQEPDRVGQYF.

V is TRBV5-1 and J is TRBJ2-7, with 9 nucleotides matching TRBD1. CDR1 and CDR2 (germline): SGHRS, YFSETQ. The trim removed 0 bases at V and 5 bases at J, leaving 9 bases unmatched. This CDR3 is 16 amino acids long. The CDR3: CASSLGGGTGKNEQYF. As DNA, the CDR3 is TGCGCCAGCAGCTTGGGAGGAGGGACAGGGAAAAACGAGCAGTACTTC.

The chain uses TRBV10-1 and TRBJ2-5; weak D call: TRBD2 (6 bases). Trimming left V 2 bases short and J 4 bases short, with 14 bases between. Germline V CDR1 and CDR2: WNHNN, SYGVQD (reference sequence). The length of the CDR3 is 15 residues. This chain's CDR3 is CASSEPLTRGETQYF. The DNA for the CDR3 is TGCGCCAGCAGTGAGCCCCTGACTAGAGGAGAGACCCAGTACTTC.

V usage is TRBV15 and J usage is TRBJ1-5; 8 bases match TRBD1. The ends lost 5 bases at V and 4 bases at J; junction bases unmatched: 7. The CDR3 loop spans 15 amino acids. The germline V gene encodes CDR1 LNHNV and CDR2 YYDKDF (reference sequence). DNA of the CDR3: TGTGCCACCAGCCCCGACCAGGGGGCAAATCAGCCCCAGCATTTT. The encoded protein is CATSPDQGANQPQHF. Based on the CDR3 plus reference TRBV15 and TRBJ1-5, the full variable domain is DAMVIQNPRYQVTQFGKPVTLSCSQTLNHNVMYWYQQKSSQAPKLLFHYYDKDFNNEADTPDNFQSRRPNTSFCFLDIRSPGLGDTAMYLCATSPDQGANQPQHFGDGTRLSIL.

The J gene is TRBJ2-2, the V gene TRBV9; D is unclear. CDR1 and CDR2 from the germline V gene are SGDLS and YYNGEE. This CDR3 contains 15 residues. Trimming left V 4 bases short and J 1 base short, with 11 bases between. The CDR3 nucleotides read TGTGCCAGCAGCATACAGTCGTTGAACACCGGGGAGCTGTTTTTT. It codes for CASSIQSLNTGELFF.